The present TCR beta chain was sequenced within a study of PD-L1 blockade in urothelial cancer. Time point: pretreatment peripheral blood. J lost 3 bases, V lost 6 bases, and 8 bases had no gene match. Germline CDR1 reads LNHDA; CDR2 reads SQIVND (reference sequence). The CDR3 has 15 residues. Profiled with immunoSEQ multiplex PCR; TCRdb holds only in-frame clones, not every one. The sample lists approximately 50,000 clones, 86% seen once, with roughly 20% in the top ten. The chain has TRBV19 and TRBJ1-5; the match to TRBD1 covers 7 bases. This TCR derives from a man aged 55 to 70 with urothelial cancer. Sequencing was performed on PBMCs, taken around atezolizumab (anti-PD-L1) treatment. CDR3 in amino acids: CASRPTTGLNQPQHF. DNA of the CDR3: TGTGCCAGTAGGCCGACGACAGGGCTCAATCAGCCCCAGCATTTT.